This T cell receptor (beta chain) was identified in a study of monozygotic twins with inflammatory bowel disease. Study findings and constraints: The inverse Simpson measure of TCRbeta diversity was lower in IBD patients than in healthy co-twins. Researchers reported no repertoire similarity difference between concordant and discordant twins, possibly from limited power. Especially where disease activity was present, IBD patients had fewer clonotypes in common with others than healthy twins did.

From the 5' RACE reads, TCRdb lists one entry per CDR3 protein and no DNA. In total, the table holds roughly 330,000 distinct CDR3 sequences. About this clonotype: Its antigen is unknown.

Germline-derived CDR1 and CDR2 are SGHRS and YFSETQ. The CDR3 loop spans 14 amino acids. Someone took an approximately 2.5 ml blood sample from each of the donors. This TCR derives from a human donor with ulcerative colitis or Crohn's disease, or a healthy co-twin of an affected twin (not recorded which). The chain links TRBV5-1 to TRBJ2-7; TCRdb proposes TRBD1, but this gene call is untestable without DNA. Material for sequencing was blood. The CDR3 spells CASSTNRKTYEQYF.